This TCR beta chain was documented in a study of cytomegalovirus exposure and HLA in healthy donors. Study-level results: Most TCR sequences proved rare, with some public TCRs found in many donors.

The CDR3 loop spans 14 amino acids. Germline CDR1 and CDR2: ENHRY and SYGVKD. Trimming cost V 5 bases and J 2 bases, with 10 bases left between them. In the PCR, 60 Vbeta and 13 Jbeta primers were used. The data were produced by immunoSEQ multiplex PCR, yet TCRdb's version contains in-frame clones alone and is incomplete. The table includes about 89,000 clones, roughly three quarters detected once. About this clone: Its matching antigen is unknown.

The sequence derives from a man aged 30 to 39 in good health and CMV-seronegative. The sequenced material came from PBMCs. The chain uses TRBV10-3 and TRBJ1-5, with D perhaps matching TRBD1 (6 bases). CDR3 DNA sequence: TGTGCCATCAGTTTGGACAGCGGCAATCAGCCCCAGCATTTT. This sequence encodes CAISLDSGNQPQHF.